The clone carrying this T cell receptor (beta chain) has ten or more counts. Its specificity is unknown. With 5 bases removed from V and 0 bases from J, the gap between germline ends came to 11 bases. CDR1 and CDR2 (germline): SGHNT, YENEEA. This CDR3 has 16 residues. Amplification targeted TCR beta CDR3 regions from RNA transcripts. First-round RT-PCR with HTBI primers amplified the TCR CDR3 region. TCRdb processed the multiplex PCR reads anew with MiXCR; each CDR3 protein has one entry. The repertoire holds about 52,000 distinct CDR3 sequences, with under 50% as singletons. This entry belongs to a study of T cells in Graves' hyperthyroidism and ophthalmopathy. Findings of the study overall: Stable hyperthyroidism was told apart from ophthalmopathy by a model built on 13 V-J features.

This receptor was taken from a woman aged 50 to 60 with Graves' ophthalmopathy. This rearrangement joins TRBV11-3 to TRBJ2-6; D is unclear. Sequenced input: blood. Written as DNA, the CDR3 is TGTGCCAGCAGCCACCCCCGGCACTCTGGGGCCAACGTCCTGACTTTC. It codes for CASSHPRHSGANVLTF.